Detailed here is one TCR beta chain. The method was immunoSEQ multiplex PCR; TCRdb's version includes in-frame clones alone and lacks a portion of them. The sample includes 70,000 or so clones, around 78% of them seen just once. Single viable CD3+CD4+CD8-CD45RO+ cells were sorted as the memory CD4+ T cells. The data stem from a study of memory CD4+ T cells and cytomegalovirus serostatus. The receptor's source is an adult in good health and CMV-seropositive. The source material was memory CD4+ T cells from blood.

This CDR3 reads CASSFDRFYGYTF. The DNA of the CDR3 is TGTGCCAGCAGTTTTGACAGGTTCTATGGCTACACCTTC. This chain links TRBV27 with TRBJ1-2; perhaps TRBD1 as D (6 bases). This CDR3 is built from 13 residues. Per germline, CDR1 MNHEY and CDR2 SMNVEV (reference sequence). V lost 3 bases, J lost 4 bases, and 9 bases lay in between.